This T cell receptor beta chain was profiled in a study of identical twins. Using its own MiXCR run on the 5' RACE reads, TCRdb lists one record per CDR3 protein. The sample carries approximately 230,000 distinct CDR3 sequences, around 6.5% recorded once. Trimming took 3 bases from V and 0 from J; bases not matched to a gene: 4. The length of the CDR3 is 18 residues. Germline loops: CDR1 SGHAT, CDR2 FQDESV (reference sequence). The same sample was also studied in work on T cells expressing NK-cell markers. That study reports: For several experiments, T cell sorting was restricted to the alpha-beta TCR population by means of an anti-gamma-delta TCR antibody.

V and J are TRBV11-1 and TRBJ2-1; 14 bases are shared with TRBD2. The receptor's source is a woman aged 18-29 years in good health. Sequenced sample: CD8+ T cells sorted from blood. This CDR3 reads CASSLRLAGGSSYNEQFF. The DNA for the CDR3 is TGTGCCAGCAGCTTGCGACTAGCGGGGGGGAGCTCCTACAATGAGCAGTTCTTC.